This T cell receptor (beta chain) derives from a study of monozygotic twins with inflammatory bowel disease. The germline V gene encodes CDR1 DFQATT and CDR2 SNEGSKA (reference sequence). There are 16 residues in the CDR3. Making cDNA involved eight separate reactions per sample. Each UMI harboured a 6-nucleotide sample barcode and was appended via template switching. TCRdb re-called the 5' RACE reads and catalogs CDR3 proteins one per entry, DNA excluded. Here the sample table reports approximately 200,000 distinct CDR3 sequences. Each donor gave around 2.5 ml of peripheral blood. Remarks on this clonotype: Its cognate antigen is unknown.

Study-level points and caveats: Healthy twins shared more clonotypes with others than IBD patients, most markedly active ones.

What was sequenced was blood. The gene calls are TRBV20-1 and TRBJ2-3; the TRBD2 assignment by TCRdb is unverifiable without DNA. This clonotype was sampled from a human donor with ulcerative colitis or Crohn's disease, or a healthy co-twin of an affected twin (not recorded which). CDR3 in amino acids: CSASKGSGGGRNTQYF.